A selection of T cell receptor beta chains follows, all from one sample in a study of identical twins. TCRdb independently ran MiXCR on the 5' RACE reads; one entry per CDR3 protein. The data show 420,000 or so distinct CDR3 sequences, approximately 17% seen once. Sequences were obtained from naive T cells sorted from blood. The receptors were sampled from a man aged 50 or older in good health. The CDR3 runs from the conserved cysteine through the conserved F or W. A D gene is named only where the DNA matches it firmly. Rows may omit the clone size; those that give it use once, few, many or a size class.

CDR3	DNA	size	J	V	D	length
CASSPLSGFYEQYF	TGTGCCAGCAGTCCTCTCTCTGGGTTCTACGAGCAGTACTTC	.	TRBJ2-7	TRBV6-2/TRBV6-3	.	14
CASSLGTPTEAFF	TGTGCCAGCAGTCTCGGGACACCCACTGAAGCTTTCTTT	.	TRBJ1-1	TRBV12-3/TRBV12-4	.	13
CASSTPRGGGESYEQYF	TGTGCCAGCAGTACACCACGAGGCGGGGGGGAATCCTACGAGCAGTACTTC	.	TRBJ2-7	TRBV6-1	TRBD2	17
CASSQESRGKTYNEQFF	TGTGCCAGCAGCCAAGAATCCAGAGGGAAGACCTACAATGAGCAGTTCTTC	.	TRBJ2-1	TRBV4-2	.	17
CASSPGKYNEQFF	TGTGCCAGCTCACCGGGGAAGTACAATGAGCAGTTCTTC	few	TRBJ2-1	TRBV18	.	13
CASSLGPGVAEQYF	TGTGCCAGCAGCTTGGGTCCAGGGGTGGCCGAGCAGTACTTC	.	TRBJ2-7	TRBV5-5	.	14
CATSRDGGAIPTGELFF	TGTGCCACCAGCAGAGATGGGGGCGCCATCCCCACCGGGGAGCTGTTTTTT	few	TRBJ2-2	TRBV15	.	17
CASRRTGTSDNEQFF	TGTGCCAGCAGGCGGACCGGGACTAGTGACAATGAGCAGTTCTTC	few	TRBJ2-1	TRBV6-1	TRBD2	15
CASSLSGPNSPLHF	TGTGCCAGCAGCTTATCGGGACCTAATTCACCCCTCCACTTT	.	TRBJ1-6	TRBV7-2	.	14
CAISDPPRALRRGSPLHF	TGTGCCATCAGTGACCCTCCGAGGGCCCTTCGGCGTGGTTCACCCCTCCACTTT	.	TRBJ1-6	TRBV10-3	.	18
CSATQREGFTDTQYF	TGCAGTGCAACGCAGCGGGAGGGATTCACAGATACGCAGTATTTT	many	TRBJ2-3	TRBV20-1	TRBD2	15
CASSRFGTQYF	TGTGCCAGCAGTAGGTTTGGGACCCAGTACTTC	few	TRBJ2-5	TRBV28	.	11
CSARKQGPAPQHF	TGCAGTGCTAGAAAACAGGGGCCAGCGCCCCAGCATTTT	many	TRBJ1-5	TRBV20-1	TRBD1	13
CAISESIVAQETQYF	TGTGCCATCAGTGAGTCAATCGTAGCCCAGGAGACCCAGTACTTC	.	TRBJ2-5	TRBV10-3	.	15
CASSPSRGQGSPEQYF	TGTGCCAGCTCACCATCTAGGGGACAGGGATCCCCCGAGCAGTACTTC	.	TRBJ2-7	TRBV18	TRBD1	16
CASSLSPGTGGYNEQFF	TGTGCCAGCAGCTTATCTCCCGGGACAGGGGGCTACAATGAGCAGTTCTTC	.	TRBJ2-1	TRBV7-3	TRBD1	17
CASSQAGLADTGELFF	TGTGCCAGCAGCCAGGCGGGGTTAGCGGACACCGGGGAGCTGTTTTTT	few	TRBJ2-2	TRBV12-3/TRBV12-4	.	16
CASSSGGLAKNIQYF	TGTGCCAGCAGTTCCGGGGGGCTAGCCAAAAACATTCAGTACTTC	.	TRBJ2-4	TRBV12-3/TRBV12-4	.	15
CASSLVAGGAKNIQYF	TGTGCCAGCAGCTTAGTAGCGGGAGGGGCCAAAAACATTCAGTACTTC	.	TRBJ2-4	TRBV7-2	TRBD2	16
CASSLAGAGAGELFF	TGTGCCAGCAGCTTAGCAGGGGCGGGTGCCGGGGAGCTGTTTTTT	few	TRBJ2-2	TRBV7-8	.	15
CSVDTGTGGKYEQYF	TGCAGCGTTGATACCGGGACAGGGGGGAAGTACGAGCAGTACTTC	.	TRBJ2-7	TRBV29-1	TRBD1	15
CASSYSSVHNSPLHF	TGTGCCAGCAGTTACTCATCCGTTCATAATTCACCCCTCCACTTT	many	TRBJ1-6	TRBV6-5	.	15
CASRPGQGDRELFF	TGTGCCAGTCGTCCGGGACAGGGGGACCGGGAGCTGTTTTTT	.	TRBJ2-2	TRBV6-1	TRBD1	14
CSARGQGWYQETQYF	TGCAGTGCTAGAGGACAGGGCTGGTACCAAGAGACCCAGTACTTC	few	TRBJ2-5	TRBV20-1	TRBD1	15
CAISRQTGEGEQFF	TGTGCCATCAGTAGGCAGACAGGGGAGGGTGAGCAGTTCTTC	many	TRBJ2-1	TRBV10-3	.	14
CASSLGAGVNTEAFF	TGTGCCAGCAGCTTAGGGGCAGGGGTCAACACTGAAGCTTTCTTT	.	TRBJ1-1	TRBV7-9	.	15
CAITEGQSYEQYF	TGTGCCATCACCGAAGGACAGTCCTACGAGCAGTACTTC	few	TRBJ2-7	TRBV10-3	.	13
CASSLRKTRSSYNEQFF	TGTGCCAGCAGTTTACGAAAGACCCGATCCTCCTACAATGAGCAGTTCTTC	few	TRBJ2-1	TRBV27	.	17
CASSYGGVQFF	TGTGCCAGCAGTTACGGGGGGGTGCAGTTCTTC	.	TRBJ2-1	TRBV6-2/TRBV6-3	TRBD2	11
CSARHRGTADTGELFF	TGCAGTGCTCGTCACAGGGGAACTGCTGACACCGGGGAGCTGTTTTTT	few	TRBJ2-2	TRBV20-1	TRBD1	16
CASSGLLGSTGELFF	TGTGCCAGCAGTGGCCTGCTCGGGAGCACCGGGGAGCTGTTTTTT	.	TRBJ2-2	TRBV12-3/TRBV12-4	.	15
CASSAPGTSGSLEQFF	TGTGCCAGCAGCGCACCCGGGACTAGCGGGAGTCTTGAGCAGTTCTTC	.	TRBJ2-1	TRBV7-9	TRBD2	16
CASSPDRLSYNEQFF	TGTGCCAGCTCACCAGACAGGTTATCCTACAATGAGCAGTTCTTC	many	TRBJ2-1	TRBV18	.	15
CASSLVFSQYNSPLHF	TGTGCCAGCAGCTTAGTCTTCAGCCAATATAATTCACCCCTCCACTTT	.	TRBJ1-6	TRBV11-2	.	16
CSARETVANTGELFF	TGCAGTGCTAGAGAAACGGTCGCGAACACCGGGGAGCTGTTTTTT	.	TRBJ2-2	TRBV20-1	.	15
CATGTVSNNEQFF	TGTGCCACCGGGACAGTCTCCAACAATGAGCAGTTCTTC	.	TRBJ2-1	TRBV10-3	TRBD1	13
CASSGRSGANVLTF	TGTGCCAGCAGCGGACGGTCTGGGGCCAACGTCCTGACTTTC	few	TRBJ2-6	TRBV11-2	.	14
CSARPATGWDTQYF	TGCAGTGCCCGACCCGCGACAGGGTGGGATACGCAGTATTTT	few	TRBJ2-3	TRBV20-1	TRBD1	14
CASSLISLMNTEAFF	TGTGCCAGCAGTTTAATTTCACTGATGAACACTGAAGCTTTCTTT	few	TRBJ1-1	TRBV28	.	15
CGLRGDYEQYF	TGTGGCCTCCGCGGAGATTACGAGCAGTACTTC	few	TRBJ2-7	TRBV6-5	.	11
CASSIRTGGLTGELFF	TGTGCCAGCAGCATAAGGACAGGGGGCTTAACCGGGGAGCTGTTTTTT	.	TRBJ2-2	TRBV5-6	TRBD1	16
CSGAPQGATEAFF	TGCAGCGGCGCCCCACAGGGGGCCACTGAAGCTTTCTTT	.	TRBJ1-1	TRBV29-1	TRBD1	13
CASSQHSKPGPLGQFF	TGCGCCAGCAGCCAACACTCCAAACCGGGACCCCTGGGGCAGTTCTTC	.	TRBJ2-1	TRBV4-3	.	16
CASSKGGGAYEQYF	TGTGCCAGCAGCAAAGGCGGGGGGGCCTACGAGCAGTACTTC	.	TRBJ2-7	TRBV21-1	.	14
CASSLGLAGPAKETQYF	TGTGCCAGCAGCTTAGGGCTAGCGGGGCCAGCTAAAGAGACCCAGTACTTC	many	TRBJ2-5	TRBV7-2	TRBD2	17
CASSYTGTYEQYF	TGTGCCAGCAGTTACACAGGGACCTACGAGCAGTACTTC	many	TRBJ2-7	TRBV6-2/TRBV6-3	.	13
CASSLDQLTQYF	TGTGCCAGCAGTTTGGACCAGTTAACCCAGTACTTC	.	TRBJ2-5	TRBV12-3/TRBV12-4	.	12
CASSTGARGRSETSEKLFF	TGTGCCAGCTCCACCGGGGCCAGGGGGCGAAGCGAAACCTCTGAAAAACTGTTTTTT	.	TRBJ1-4	TRBV11-1	TRBD1	19
CASSLTERRMNTEAFF	TGTGCCAGCAGTTTGACGGAACGGCGGATGAACACTGAAGCTTTCTTT	few	TRBJ1-1	TRBV28	.	16
CATLAGGPTDTQYF	TGTGCCACACTAGCGGGGGGGCCGACAGATACGCAGTATTTT	few	TRBJ2-3	TRBV10-3	TRBD2	14
CASSYPGTGVLGNQPQHF	TGTGCCAGCAGTTACCCTGGGACAGGGGTTTTGGGCAATCAGCCCCAGCATTTT	.	TRBJ1-5	TRBV6-2/TRBV6-3	TRBD1	18
CATSDIAGGLYNEQFF	TGTGCCACCAGTGATATAGCGGGGGGGCTCTACAATGAGCAGTTCTTC	.	TRBJ2-1	TRBV24-1	TRBD2	16
CAIKPGLTTNEKLFF	TGTGCCATCAAACCGGGCCTAACAACTAATGAAAAACTGTTTTTT	few	TRBJ1-4	TRBV10-3	.	15
CASSYSDRWGQETQYF	TGTGCCAGCAGTTATTCGGACAGGTGGGGTCAAGAGACCCAGTACTTC	few	TRBJ2-5	TRBV6-5	TRBD1	16
CASSGGGLSGNEKLFF	TGTGCCAGCAGTGGCGGGGGGCTATCGGGGAATGAAAAACTGTTTTTT	few	TRBJ1-4	TRBV2	.	16
CASKGTSGRYNEQFF	TGTGCCAGCAAAGGGACTAGCGGGAGATACAATGAGCAGTTCTTC	once	TRBJ2-1	TRBV6-1	TRBD2	15
CASRTYPQADRGETQYF	TGTGCCAGCAGGACCTATCCCCAGGCAGACCGAGGGGAGACCCAGTACTTC	.	TRBJ2-5	TRBV5-6	.	17